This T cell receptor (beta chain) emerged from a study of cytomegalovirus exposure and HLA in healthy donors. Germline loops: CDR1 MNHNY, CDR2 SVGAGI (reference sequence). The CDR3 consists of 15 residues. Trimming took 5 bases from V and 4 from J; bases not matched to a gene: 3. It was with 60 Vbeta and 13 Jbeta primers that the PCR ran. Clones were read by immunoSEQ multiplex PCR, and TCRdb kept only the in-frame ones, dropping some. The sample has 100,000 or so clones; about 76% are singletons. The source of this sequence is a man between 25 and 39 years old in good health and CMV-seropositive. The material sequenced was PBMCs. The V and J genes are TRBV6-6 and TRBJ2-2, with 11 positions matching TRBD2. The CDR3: CASSTSGGGTGELFF. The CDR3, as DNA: TGTGCCAGCAGTACTAGCGGGGGTGGCACCGGGGAGCTGTTTTTT.